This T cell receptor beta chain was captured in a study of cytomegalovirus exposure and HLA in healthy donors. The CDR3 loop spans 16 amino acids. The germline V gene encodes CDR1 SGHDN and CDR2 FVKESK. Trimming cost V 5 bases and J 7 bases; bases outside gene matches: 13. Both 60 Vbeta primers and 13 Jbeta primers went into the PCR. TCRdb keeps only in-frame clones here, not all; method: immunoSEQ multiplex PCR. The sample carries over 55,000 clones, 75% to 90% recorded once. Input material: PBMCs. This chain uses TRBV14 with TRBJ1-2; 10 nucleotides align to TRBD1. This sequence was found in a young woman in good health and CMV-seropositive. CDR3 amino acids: CASSNKAGQGTFGYTF. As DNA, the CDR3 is TGTGCCAGCAGCAATAAAGCGGGACAGGGGACGTTTGGCTACACCTTC.